These 9 T cell receptor beta chains were all obtained from the same sample, sequenced in a study of T cell responses to AZD1222 COVID-19 vaccine (dated by TCRdb to the early 2020s). Preparation of the library involved the immunoSEQ multiplex PCR assay. Drawn from immuneACCESS, this table holds only the in-frame rearrangements with V and J called that TCRdb kept. Clones are partly lost; checked studies trace under half to an unresolved V gene and leave the rest unexplained. For this sample there are 200,000 or so clones; 75% to 90% appear just once. The top ten constitute about 6.1% of the sample. The meaning of the sample's time point label: baseline before first vaccination. The sequencing here drew on peripheral blood, taken on day 0 of AZD1222 vaccination. The source of these receptors is an adult in good health.

V and J are TRBV6-1 and TRBJ2-1; maybe TRBD2 (6 bases). This CDR3 is built from 16 residues. The V end lost 2 bases, the J end lost 5 bases, and 16 bases lay between the germline ends. Germline CDR1 reads MNHNS; CDR2 reads SASEGT. CDR3 sequence reads: CASSEKVGGGNNEQFF. In DNA form, the CDR3 reads TGTGCCAGCAGTGAAAAAGTTGGTGGAGGGAACAATGAGCAGTTCTTC.

The chain carries TRBV6-1 and TRBJ1-5; D remains ambiguous. The CDR3 runs 13 residues. Trimming took 1 base from V and 7 from J, leaving 8 bases between them. Germline V CDR1 and CDR2: MNHNS, SASEGT. CDR3 DNA: TGTGCCAGCAGTGAAGTTCGTCCCCAGCCCCAGCATTTT. Amino acid sequence: CASSEVRPQPQHF.

The rearrangement uses TRBV18 and TRBJ1-3; the match to TRBD1 covers 8 bases. V was pared by 3 bases and J by 2 bases, with 6 bases of the junction left unmatched. Looked up from germline, CDR1 is KGHSH and CDR2 is LQKENI. CDR3 size: 16 residues. The CDR3 sequence: CASSPQTGEAGNTIYF. For the CDR3, the DNA is TGTGCCAGCTCACCTCAGACAGGGGAAGCTGGAAACACCATATATTTT. Full variable domain (outside the CDR3, taken from reference TRBV18 and TRBJ1-3): NAGVMQNPRHLVRRRGQEARLRCSPMKGHSHVYWYRQLPEEGLKFMVYLQKENIIDESGMPKERFSAEFPKEGPSILRIQQVVRGDSAAYFCASSPQTGEAGNTIYFGEGSWLTVV.

This sequence joins TRBV19 and TRBJ1-5, with D maybe TRBD1 (6 bases). This CDR3 is 17 amino acids long. Trimming pared 9 bases from V and 0 bases from J, leaving 21 bases between. Germline CDR1 and CDR2: LNHDA and SQIVND (reference sequence). The CDR3, as DNA: TGTGCCAGCAGAGGCTCCCCCACAGGGAATAGCAATCAGCCCCAGCATTTT. It is translated as CASRGSPTGNSNQPQHF.

The chain joins TRBV19 to TRBJ2-7; 10 bases line up with TRBD2. In germline, CDR1 is LNHDA, CDR2 SQIVND (reference sequence). V shed 6 bases, J shed 2 bases, and the junction held 10 bases outside the gene matches. This CDR3 comprises 16 residues. Here the CDR3 DNA reads TGTGCCAGTAGGAGAATCGCTAGCGGGGGCCCCTACGAGCAGTACTTC. Protein sequence: CASRRIASGGPYEQYF.

This rearrangement joins TRBV5-8 to TRBJ2-1; the match to TRBD1 covers 7 bases. The CDR3 is made up of 15 amino acids. CDR1 and CDR2 from the germline V gene are SGHTS and YDEGEE. Trimming took 3 bases from V and 7 from J; bases not matched to a gene: 10. The CDR3 sequence: CASSYQGVDGNEQFF. Here the CDR3 DNA reads TGTGCCAGCAGCTACCAGGGGGTTGATGGAAATGAGCAGTTCTTC.

V gene TRBV6-4 combines with J gene TRBJ2-7, with 10 positions matching TRBD2. Trimming cost V 5 bases and J 2 bases; bases outside gene matches: 6. CDR1 MRHNA and CDR2 SNTAGT come from the germline V gene. The length of the CDR3 is 15 residues. In nucleotides, the CDR3 is TGTGCCAGCAGTAATCAAGGACTAGCGGCCTACGAGCAGTACTTC. This codes for CASSNQGLAAYEQYF.

This clone was observed a single time. The chain is built from TRBV14 and TRBJ2-2; D gene ambiguous. The CDR3 has 15 amino acids. The germline gives CDR1 SGHDN, CDR2 FVKESK. Trimming cost V 4 bases and J 6 bases, with 15 bases left between them. The CDR3 bases are TGTGCCAGCAGCCCCCTAGAATTAATCCCCGGGGAGCTGTTTTTT. Translating gives CASSPLELIPGELFF.

The chain recombines TRBV11-2 with TRBJ1-1, with D tentatively TRBD1 (6 bases). Trimming pared 5 bases from V and 6 bases from J, leaving 13 bases between. CDR1 and CDR2 from the germline V gene are SGHAT and FQNNGV. There are 13 residues in the CDR3. The CDR3 nucleotides read TGTGCCAGCAGCCTTTACAGGGAAGCTGAAGCTTTCTTT. Translated: CASSLYREAEAFF.